Following are 18 T cell receptor beta chains from one sample sequenced in a study of cytomegalovirus exposure and HLA in healthy donors. Repertoires were generated with immunoSEQ multiplex PCR, while TCRdb's copy carries only in-frame clones and drops some. The repertoire holds about 89,000 clones, 80% to 85% seen once, with roughly an eighth in the top ten. The sample comprised PBMCs. Every receptor here comes from a young woman in good health and CMV-seropositive.

This rearrangement joins TRBV9 to TRBJ2-5; D is undetermined. Trimming cost V 0 bases and J 5 bases, with 11 bases left between them. CDR3 size: 14 residues. The germline V gene encodes CDR1 SGDLS and CDR2 YYNGEE. As DNA, the CDR3 is TGTGCCAGCAGCGTAGCGCCTCTGGGCGAGACCCAGTACTTC. It is translated as CASSVAPLGETQYF.

This chain links TRBV14 with TRBJ1-3; TRBD1 matches at 9 bases. This CDR3 spans 17 amino acids. The germline V gene encodes CDR1 SGHDN and CDR2 FVKESK. Unmatched junction bases numbered 11, after V lost 5 bases and J lost 3 bases. This CDR3 reads CASSLRTGASFGNTIYF. In nucleotides, the CDR3 is TGTGCCAGCAGCTTGCGGACAGGGGCGAGCTTTGGAAACACCATATATTTT.

This clone was seen a few times. The chain joins TRBV20-1 to TRBJ2-7; D not certain. Germline-derived CDR1 and CDR2 are DFQATT and SNEGSKA (reference sequence). Deletions cut 6 bases from V and 2 bases from J, with 8 bases between. There are 11 residues in the CDR3. The CDR3 here is CSASTAYEQYF. In DNA form, the CDR3 reads TGCAGTGCGTCTACAGCCTACGAGCAGTACTTC.

V usage is TRBV27 and J usage is TRBJ2-7; 8 nucleotides agree with TRBD1. Germline assignment: CDR1 MNHEY and CDR2 SMNVEV (reference sequence). The J segment lost 4 bases and the V segment lost 5 bases, leaving 7 bases of the junction unmatched. CDR3 length equals 14 residues. The CDR3 region is CASSVRGRRYEQYF. CDR3 DNA: TGTGCCAGCAGTGTCAGGGGGCGCAGATACGAGCAGTACTTC.

The chain links TRBV7-9 to TRBJ1-5; 7 positions match TRBD1. The CDR3 length is 13 residues. CDR1 and CDR2 (germline): SEHNR, FQNEAQ (reference sequence). With V trimmed by 5 bases and J by 4 bases, 2 bases remained unmatched. The CDR3, as DNA: TGTGCCAGCAGCCGACAGGGAAATCAGCCCCAGCATTTT. Its translation: CASSRQGNQPQHF. Full variable domain (outside the CDR3, taken from reference TRBV7-9 and TRBJ1-5): DTGVSQNPRHKITKRGQNVTFRCDPISEHNRLYWYRQTLGQGPEFLTYFQNEAQLEKSRLLSDRFSAERPKGSFSTLEIQRTEQGDSAMYLCASSRQGNQPQHFGDGTRLSIL.

V gene TRBV9 combines with J gene TRBJ2-3; D might be TRBD2 (6 bases). Germline CDR1 and CDR2: SGDLS and YYNGEE. Trimming stripped 3 bases from V and 0 bases from J, with 14 bases between. This CDR3 region has 16 residues. CDR3 region: CASSGRGYPSTDTQYF. In nucleotides, the CDR3 is TGTGCCAGCAGCGGGAGGGGTTATCCTAGCACAGATACGCAGTATTTT.

This clone was picked up a small number of times. For the CDR3, the DNA is TGTGCCAGCAGCGACAACTACGAGCAGTACTTC. It codes for CASSDNYEQYF. The chain joins TRBV27 to TRBJ2-7; D is uncertain. This CDR3 is built from 11 residues. Germline V gene data show CDR1 as MNHEY and CDR2 as SMNVEV (reference sequence). Trimming removed 6 bases at V and 3 bases at J, with 6 bases between.

This clone was recorded once. The chain joins TRBV29-1 to TRBJ1-2; no firm D call. Germline V lookup: CDR1 SQVTM, CDR2 ANQGSEA. V lost 3 bases, J lost 1 base, and 15 bases lay in between. This CDR3 contains 15 residues. CDR3 in amino acids: CSVEPADSFNYGYTF. In nucleotides, the CDR3 is TGCAGCGTTGAGCCTGCAGATTCTTTTAACTATGGCTACACCTTC.

The chain carries TRBV5-6 and TRBJ1-1; 9 nucleotides line up with TRBD1. After removal of 3 bases from V and 6 bases from J, the junction contained 6 bases not matched to a gene. The length of the CDR3 is 14 residues. Germline V gene data show CDR1 as SGHDT and CDR2 as YYEEEE. In DNA, the CDR3 is TGTGCCAGCAGCTGGGGACAGGGTCAATCTGAAGCTTTCTTT. The encoded protein is CASSWGQGQSEAFF.

The table lists this clone with a count of one. The chain has TRBV5-6 and TRBJ2-3; 9 nucleotides align to TRBD2. Looked up from germline, CDR1 is SGHDT and CDR2 is YYEEEE. J was trimmed by 5 bases and V by 9 bases; bases with no gene match: 19. This CDR3 spans 17 amino acids. CDR3 nucleotides: TGTGCCACCCGCCCATTTTTCTTTAGCGGGGGCAGAGATACGCAGTATTTT. Encoded protein: CATRPFFFSGGRDTQYF.

The CDR3 DNA reads TGTGCCAGCAGCAGCCGGGACAGAGGATACGAGCAGTACTTC. Translation gives CASSSRDRGYEQYF. This sequence joins TRBV27 and TRBJ2-7; TRBD1 agrees at 7 bases. With V trimmed by 6 bases and J by 4 bases, 9 bases remained unmatched. Germline CDR1 is MNHEY and CDR2 is SMNVEV (reference sequence). This CDR3 is 14 amino acids long.

The chain links TRBV6-5 to TRBJ2-7, with TRBD2 matching 11 bases. This CDR3 contains 15 residues. V dropped 2 bases and J dropped 6; count of bases not matched to a gene: 6. The germline V gene has CDR1 MNHEY and CDR2 SVGAGI. CDR3 DNA: TGTGCCAGCAGTTACGGGGGTAGCGGGGGGGCCGAGCAGTACTTC. Its protein is CASSYGGSGGAEQYF.

The V call is TRBV28, the J call TRBJ1-4, with 7 positions matching TRBD1. This CDR3 region has 15 residues. V shed 5 bases, J shed 6 bases, and the junction held 9 bases outside the gene matches. Germline CDR1 is MDHEN and CDR2 is SYDVKM. The CDR3 region is CASSPNRGDDEKLFF. CDR3 sequence (DNA): TGTGCCAGCAGTCCAAACAGGGGAGATGATGAAAAACTGTTTTTT.

The chain couples TRBV7-6 to TRBJ2-3, with 9 nucleotides matching TRBD2. The germline gives CDR1 SGHVS, CDR2 FNYEAQ. Germline trimming cut 0 bases from V and 2 bases from J; bases unmatched to any gene: 9. The CDR3 runs to 18 residues. Here the CDR3 DNA reads TGTGCCAGCAGCTTAGCTGCATCTCTAGCGGGGAACACAGATACGCAGTATTTT. Translated, it gives CASSLAASLAGNTDTQYF.

The CDR3 spells CASSGFRGGWGGSYEQYF. CDR3 bases: TGTGCCAGCAGCGGGTTCCGGGGAGGCTGGGGTGGGTCCTACGAGCAGTACTTC. V gene TRBV13 combines with J gene TRBJ2-7, with D possibly being TRBD2 (6 bases). The CDR3 has 18 amino acids. V lost 5 bases and J 1 base, leaving 24 bases between the germline ends. Germline loops: CDR1 PRHDT, CDR2 FYEKMQ (reference sequence).

The gene calls are TRBV7-2 and TRBJ1-5; 10 bases map to TRBD1. With 5 bases clipped from V and 5 bases from J, the junction kept 6 bases outside the gene matches. The CDR3 extends over 15 amino acids. The germline V gene has CDR1 SGHTA and CDR2 FQGNSA. The CDR3 loop is CASSPTGTGDQPQHF. The CDR3 nucleotides read TGTGCCAGCAGCCCCACAGGGACAGGGGATCAGCCCCAGCATTTT.

The chain is built from TRBV27 and TRBJ2-5, with D uncertain. Looked up from germline, CDR1 is MNHEY and CDR2 is SMNVEV (reference sequence). There are 13 residues in the CDR3. The ends were cut back, 6 bases at V and 5 bases at J, with 13 bases in the middle. DNA for the CDR3: TGTGCCAGCAGCCATTCCGGGTTCGAGACCCAGTACTTC. Its protein is CASSHSGFETQYF.

About this clone itself: The same CDR3 is also encoded by other DNA sequences in this sample. The V gene is TRBV6-5, the J gene TRBJ2-2, with 8 bases identical to TRBD1. V dropped 2 bases and J dropped 2; count of bases not matched to a gene: 4. Per germline, CDR1 MNHEY and CDR2 SVGAGI. This CDR3 is 16 amino acids long. The CDR3 protein is CASSYRTGGNTGELFF. The DNA of the CDR3 is TGTGCCAGCAGTTACCGTACAGGGGGAAACACCGGGGAGCTGTTTTTT.